This T cell receptor (beta chain) comes out of a study of blood T cells in healthy people across ages. Study findings and constraints: Compared with aged donors, long-lived donors showed fewer expanded clones, suggesting selection. Among T cells, TCR beta diversity per million cells dropped roughly linearly as age rose. A conclusive naive versus antigen-experienced comparison was prevented by the unsorted PBMCs.

Using a J-beta primer mix together with a sample-barcoded 5' primer, a second PCR was run for roughly 6 to 12 cycles. TCRdb analysed the 5' RACE reads with MiXCR anew, one entry per CDR3 protein. The sample has roughly 720,000 distinct CDR3 sequences; roughly 50% are singletons. V gave up 5 bases and J gave up 4 bases, with 10 bases separating them. Per the germline V gene, CDR1 is SGHRS and CDR2 is YFSETQ. The CDR3 sequence is 13 residues long. Worth noting for this clonotype: Its matching antigen is unknown.

The sequence derives from a man aged 80 or over in good health. The chain couples TRBV5-1 to TRBJ2-1, with D possibly matching TRBD1 (6 bases). Sequenced: blood. The CDR3 DNA sequence: TGCGCCAGCAGTACACAGGGTTACAATGAGCAGTTCTTC. This sequence encodes CASSTQGYNEQFF.